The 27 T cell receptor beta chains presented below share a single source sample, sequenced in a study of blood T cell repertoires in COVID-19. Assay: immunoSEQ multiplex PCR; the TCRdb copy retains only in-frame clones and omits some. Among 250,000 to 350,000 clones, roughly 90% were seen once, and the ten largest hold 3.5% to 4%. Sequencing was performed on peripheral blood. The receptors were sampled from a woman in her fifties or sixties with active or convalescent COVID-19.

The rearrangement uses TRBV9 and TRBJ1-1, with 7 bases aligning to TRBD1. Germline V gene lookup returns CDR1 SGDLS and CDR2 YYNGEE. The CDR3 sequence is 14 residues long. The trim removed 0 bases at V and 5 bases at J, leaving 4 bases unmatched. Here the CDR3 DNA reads TGTGCCAGCAGCGTAGGACAGGGTGGGACTGAAGCTTTCTTT. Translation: CASSVGQGGTEAFF.

CDR3 protein: CASSRGNQPQHF. The CDR3 bases are TGTGCCAGCAGCCGGGGAAATCAGCCCCAGCATTTT. The chain couples TRBV6-4 to TRBJ1-5; D uncertain. Germline V CDR1 and CDR2: MRHNA, SNTAGT. Trimming pared 6 bases from V and 4 bases from J, leaving 7 bases between. The CDR3 spans 12 residues.

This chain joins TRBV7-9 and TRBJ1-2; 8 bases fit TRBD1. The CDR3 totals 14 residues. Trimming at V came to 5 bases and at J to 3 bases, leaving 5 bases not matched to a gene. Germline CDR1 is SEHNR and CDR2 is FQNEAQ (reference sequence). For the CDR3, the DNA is TGTGCCAGCAGCGAGGGGGACAGGTACTATGGCTACACCTTC. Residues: CASSEGDRYYGYTF.

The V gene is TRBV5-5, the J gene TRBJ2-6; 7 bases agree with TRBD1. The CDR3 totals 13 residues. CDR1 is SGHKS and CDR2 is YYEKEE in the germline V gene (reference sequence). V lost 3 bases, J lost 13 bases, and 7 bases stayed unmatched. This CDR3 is CASSWGTAMVLTF. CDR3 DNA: TGTGCCAGCAGCTGGGGGACAGCTATGGTCCTGACTTTC.

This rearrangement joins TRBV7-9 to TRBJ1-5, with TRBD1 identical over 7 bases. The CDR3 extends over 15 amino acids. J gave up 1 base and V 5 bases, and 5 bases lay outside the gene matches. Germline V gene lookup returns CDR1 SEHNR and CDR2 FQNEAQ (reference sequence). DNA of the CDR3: TGTGCCAGCAGCACCGCGACAGGGAGCAATCAGCCCCAGCATTTT. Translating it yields CASSTATGSNQPQHF.

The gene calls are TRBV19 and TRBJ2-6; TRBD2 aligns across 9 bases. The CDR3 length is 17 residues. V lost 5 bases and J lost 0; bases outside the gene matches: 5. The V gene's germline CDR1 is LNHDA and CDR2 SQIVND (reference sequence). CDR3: CASSQRGAVSGANVLTF. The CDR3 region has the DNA TGTGCCAGTAGTCAGCGGGGGGCCGTCTCTGGGGCCAACGTCCTGACTTTC.

The CDR3 bases are TGCGCCAGCAGCTTGGTAGGGACAGGCTTGAACACTGAAGCTTTCTTT. It yields the protein CASSLVGTGLNTEAFF. The chain is built from TRBV5-1 and TRBJ1-1; 8 nucleotides agree with TRBD1. The junction had 4 bases not matched to a gene; V was cut back by 0 bases and J by 0 bases. The germline CDR1 and CDR2 sequences are SGHRS and YFSETQ. The CDR3 length is 16 residues.

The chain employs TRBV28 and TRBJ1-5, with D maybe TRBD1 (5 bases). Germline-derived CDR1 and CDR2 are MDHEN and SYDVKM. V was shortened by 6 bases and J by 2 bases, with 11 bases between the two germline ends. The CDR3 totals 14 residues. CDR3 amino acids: CASRPRVGNQPQHF. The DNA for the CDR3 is TGTGCCAGCAGGCCCAGGGTTGGCAATCAGCCCCAGCATTTT.

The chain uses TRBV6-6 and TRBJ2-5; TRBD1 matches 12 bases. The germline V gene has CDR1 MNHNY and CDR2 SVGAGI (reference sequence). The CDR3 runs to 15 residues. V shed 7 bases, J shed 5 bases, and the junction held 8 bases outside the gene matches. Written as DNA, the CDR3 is TGTGCCAGCAATATCCGGGACAGGGGGCAGGAGACCCAGTACTTC. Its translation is CASNIRDRGQETQYF.

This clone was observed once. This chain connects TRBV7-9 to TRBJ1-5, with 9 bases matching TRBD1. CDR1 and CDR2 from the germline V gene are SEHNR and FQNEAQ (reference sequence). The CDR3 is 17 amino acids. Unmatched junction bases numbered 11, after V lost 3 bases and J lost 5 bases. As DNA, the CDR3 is TGTGCCAGCAGCTTGCAACCTTTGGGACAGGGACATCAGCCCCAGCATTTT. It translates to CASSLQPLGQGHQPQHF. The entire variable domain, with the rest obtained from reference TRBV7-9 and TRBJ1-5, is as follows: DTGVSQNPRHKITKRGQNVTFRCDPISEHNRLYWYRQTLGQGPEFLTYFQNEAQLEKSRLLSDRFSAERPKGSFSTLEIQRTEQGDSAMYLCASSLQPLGQGHQPQHFGDGTRLSIL.

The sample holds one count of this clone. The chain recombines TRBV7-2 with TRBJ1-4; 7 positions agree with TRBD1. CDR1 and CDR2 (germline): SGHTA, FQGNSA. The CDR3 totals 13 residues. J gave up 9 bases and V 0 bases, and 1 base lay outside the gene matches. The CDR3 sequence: CASSLATGKKLFF. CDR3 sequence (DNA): TGTGCCAGCAGCTTAGCGACAGGGAAAAAACTGTTTTTT.

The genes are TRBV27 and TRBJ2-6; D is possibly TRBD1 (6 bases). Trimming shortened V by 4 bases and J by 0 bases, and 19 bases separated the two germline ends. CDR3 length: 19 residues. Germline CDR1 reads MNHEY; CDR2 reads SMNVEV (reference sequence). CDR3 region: CASSSWSRDTSSGANVLTF. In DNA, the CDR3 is TGTGCCAGCAGTTCCTGGTCCCGGGACACTAGCTCTGGGGCCAACGTCCTGACTTTC.

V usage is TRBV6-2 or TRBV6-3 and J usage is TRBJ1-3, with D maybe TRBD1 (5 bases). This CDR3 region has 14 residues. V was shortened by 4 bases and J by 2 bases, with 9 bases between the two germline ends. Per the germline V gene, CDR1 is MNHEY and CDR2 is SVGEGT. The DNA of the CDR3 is TGTGCCAGCAGTTTTTCGGGGGCTGGAAACACCATATATTTT. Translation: CASSFSGAGNTIYF.

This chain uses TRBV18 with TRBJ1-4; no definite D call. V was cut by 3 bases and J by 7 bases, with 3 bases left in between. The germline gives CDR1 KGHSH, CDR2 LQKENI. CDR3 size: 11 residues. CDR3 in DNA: TGTGCCAGCTCACCCGGTGAAAAACTGTTTTTT. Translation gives CASSPGEKLFF. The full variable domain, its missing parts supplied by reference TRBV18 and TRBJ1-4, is NAGVMQNPRHLVRRRGQEARLRCSPMKGHSHVYWYRQLPEEGLKFMVYLQKENIIDESGMPKERFSAEFPKEGPSILRIQQVVRGDSAAYFCASSPGEKLFFGSGTQLSVL.

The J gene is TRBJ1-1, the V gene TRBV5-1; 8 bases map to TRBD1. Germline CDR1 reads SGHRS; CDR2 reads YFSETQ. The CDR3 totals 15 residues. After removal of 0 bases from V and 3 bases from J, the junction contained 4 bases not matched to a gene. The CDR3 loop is CASSLGPGGDTEAFF. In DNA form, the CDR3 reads TGCGCCAGCAGCTTGGGTCCAGGGGGCGACACTGAAGCTTTCTTT. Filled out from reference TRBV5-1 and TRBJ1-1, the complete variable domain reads KAGVTQTPRYLIKTRGQQVTLSCSPISGHRSVSWYQQTPGQGLQFLFEYFSETQRNKGNFPGRFSGRQFSNSRSEMNVSTLELGDSALYLCASSLGPGGDTEAFFGQGTRLTVV.

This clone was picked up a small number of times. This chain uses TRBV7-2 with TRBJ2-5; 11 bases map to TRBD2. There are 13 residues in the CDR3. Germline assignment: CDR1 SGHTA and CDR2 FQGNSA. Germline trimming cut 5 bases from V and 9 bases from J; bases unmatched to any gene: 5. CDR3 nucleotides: TGTGCCAGCAGCGAGACTAGCGGGACGGCCCAGTACTTC. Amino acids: CASSETSGTAQYF.

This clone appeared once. CDR3: CASSHAASGGRNEQFF. Here the CDR3 DNA reads TGTGCCAGCAGCCATGCGGCTAGCGGGGGGAGGAATGAGCAGTTCTTC. The chain is built from TRBV3-1 (or the pseudogene TRBV3-2) and TRBJ2-1; 11 bases align to TRBD2. The germline gives CDR1 LGHDT, CDR2 YNNKEL (reference sequence). CDR3 length equals 16 residues. V shed 3 bases and J 7 bases; nucleotides not matched to a gene: 8.

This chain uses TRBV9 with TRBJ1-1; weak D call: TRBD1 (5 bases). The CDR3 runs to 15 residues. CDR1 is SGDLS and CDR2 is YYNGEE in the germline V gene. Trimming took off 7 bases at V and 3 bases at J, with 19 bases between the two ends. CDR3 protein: CASSDGGADDTEAFF. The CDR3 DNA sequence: TGTGCCAGCTCCGACGGGGGAGCAGACGACACTGAAGCTTTCTTT.

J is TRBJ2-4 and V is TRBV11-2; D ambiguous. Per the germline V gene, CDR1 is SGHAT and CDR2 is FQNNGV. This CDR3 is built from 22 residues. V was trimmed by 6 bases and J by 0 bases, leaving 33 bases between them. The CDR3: CASSPGPTYPPISQLAKNIQYF. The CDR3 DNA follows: TGTGCCAGCAGTCCCGGTCCGACTTACCCTCCGATTTCCCAACTAGCCAAAAACATTCAGTACTTC.

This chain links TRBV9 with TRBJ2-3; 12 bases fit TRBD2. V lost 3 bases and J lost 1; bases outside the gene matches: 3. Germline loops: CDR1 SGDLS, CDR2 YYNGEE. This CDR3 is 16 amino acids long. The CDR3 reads CASSARLAGGTDTQYF. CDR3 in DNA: TGTGCCAGCAGCGCCCGACTAGCGGGAGGCACAGATACGCAGTATTTT.

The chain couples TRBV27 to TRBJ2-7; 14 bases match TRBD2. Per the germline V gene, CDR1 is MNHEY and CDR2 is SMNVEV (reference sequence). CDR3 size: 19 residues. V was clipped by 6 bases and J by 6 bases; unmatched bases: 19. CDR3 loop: CASSLRPTSGRAFSSEQYF. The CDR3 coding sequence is TGTGCCAGCAGCCTACGCCCGACTAGCGGGAGGGCCTTTTCGAGCGAGCAGTACTTC.

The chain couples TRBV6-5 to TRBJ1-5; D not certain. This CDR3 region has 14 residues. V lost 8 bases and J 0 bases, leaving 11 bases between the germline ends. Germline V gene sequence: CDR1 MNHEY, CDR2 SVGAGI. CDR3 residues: CASHFPNSNQPQHF. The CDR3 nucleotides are TGTGCCAGCCATTTCCCTAATAGCAATCAGCCCCAGCATTTT.

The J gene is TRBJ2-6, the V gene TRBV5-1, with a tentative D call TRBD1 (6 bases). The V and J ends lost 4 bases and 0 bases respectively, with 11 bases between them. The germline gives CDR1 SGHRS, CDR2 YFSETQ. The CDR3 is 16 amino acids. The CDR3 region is CASSPGHNSGANVLTF. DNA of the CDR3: TGCGCCAGCAGCCCGGGACATAACTCTGGGGCCAACGTCCTGACTTTC.

The CDR3, as DNA: TGTGCCAGTAGTATTGACAGGGGCCGTGGAGCTTTCTTT. Its translation is CASSIDRGRGAFF. The chain combines TRBV19 with TRBJ1-1, with 8 positions matching TRBD1. There are 13 residues in the CDR3. Trimming took 3 bases from V and 10 from J; bases not matched to a gene: 7. The germline V gene has CDR1 LNHDA and CDR2 SQIVND (reference sequence).

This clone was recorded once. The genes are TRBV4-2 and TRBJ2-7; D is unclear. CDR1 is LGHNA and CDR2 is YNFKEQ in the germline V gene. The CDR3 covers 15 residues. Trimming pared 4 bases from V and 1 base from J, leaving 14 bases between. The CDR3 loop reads CASSPSQVMSYEQYF. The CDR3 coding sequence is TGTGCCAGCAGCCCAAGCCAGGTAATGTCCTACGAGCAGTACTTC.

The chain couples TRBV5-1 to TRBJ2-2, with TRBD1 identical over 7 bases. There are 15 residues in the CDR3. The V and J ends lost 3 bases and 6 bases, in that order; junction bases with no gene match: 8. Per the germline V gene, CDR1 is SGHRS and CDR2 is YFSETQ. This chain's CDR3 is CASSSPRQGPGELFF. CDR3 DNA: TGCGCCAGCAGCTCCCCCAGACAGGGTCCCGGGGAGCTGTTTTTT.

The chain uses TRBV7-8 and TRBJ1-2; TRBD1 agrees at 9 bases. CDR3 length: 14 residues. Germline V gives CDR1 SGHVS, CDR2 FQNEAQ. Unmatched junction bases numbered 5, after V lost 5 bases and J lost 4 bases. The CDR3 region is CASSPRQGGYGYTF. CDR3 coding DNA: TGTGCCAGCAGCCCAAGACAGGGGGGCTATGGCTACACCTTC.